This TCR beta chain emerged from a study of vaccination and CD4 T cells after COVID-19. Study-wide context: Six males and four females, two of them Hispanic, were enrolled as convalescents.

Trimming cost V 3 bases and J 11 bases; bases outside gene matches: 14. CDR1 and CDR2 from the germline V gene are GTSNPN and SVGIG (reference sequence). CDR3 length: 14 residues. Documented treatment: approximately 9-day PBMC culture with coronavirus spike peptide pools or control peptides (ViraFEST assay). Peptide-pool expansion of antigen-specific T cells preceded TCR sequencing in ViraFEST. In regard to this clonotype: Its specificity is unknown.

CD4+ T cells that had been cultured provided DNA sequenced with the Oncomine TCR Beta short-read assay. Scientists extracted genomic DNA from CD4+ T cells grown in culture. TCRdb reprocessed the PCR reads via MiXCR and lists one record per CDR3 protein. The data contain roughly 19,000 distinct CDR3 sequences, approximately 48% of them singletons. This TCR came from a human donor who had recovered from COVID-19. The chain has TRBV30 and TRBJ1-1; 8 bases line up with TRBD1. This material consisted of CD4+ T cells from blood, cultured in vitro, taken after SARS-CoV-2 vaccination. In DNA, the CDR3 is TGTGCCTGGAGGCCCCCGTCGTCCGACAGGGGTGCTTTCTTT. Amino acid sequence: CAWRPPSSDRGAFF.